The clone carrying this T cell receptor (beta chain) showed up just a few times. The antigen is not known. The sample comes from a study of T cell responses to AZD1222 COVID-19 vaccine. Study-wide results and limits: Donors were largely white British and mainly female; clonal diversity was possibly underestimated. Samples come after the peak T cell response, not at day 14.

Generated by immunoSEQ multiplex PCR, the TCRdb table keeps only in-frame clones and is missing some. The table shows 90,000 to 100,000 clones, with more than 75% occurring only once. This CDR3 is 17 amino acids long. V was trimmed by 0 bases and J by 7 bases, leaving 19 bases between them. Germline loops: CDR1 MNHEY, CDR2 SMNVEV (reference sequence). This sample comprised peripheral blood, obtained 28 days after the second AZD1222 dose. The source is an adult who received the AZD1222 COVID-19 vaccine. This chain links TRBV27 with TRBJ1-5, with D maybe TRBD1 (5 bases). CDR3 sequence reads: CASSLSPPGLSGQPQHF. The CDR3 DNA reads TGTGCCAGCAGTTTATCACCCCCTGGTCTTTCAGGGCAGCCCCAGCATTTT.